The source of this T cell receptor (beta chain) is a study of response to subunit inactivated influenza vaccine. TCRdb analysed the RT-PCR reads with MiXCR anew, one entry per CDR3 protein. The table lists 590,000 or so distinct CDR3 sequences, about 14% of them singletons. The CDR3 loop spans 13 amino acids. Trimming pared 3 bases from V and 1 base from J, leaving 6 bases between. CDR1 and CDR2 (germline): LNHNV, YYDKDF (reference sequence). Sequenced here: PBMCs from blood, sampled 14 days before vaccination. This TCR came from a man aged 45-60 years who received an inactivated influenza vaccine. The chain links TRBV15 to TRBJ1-1; D not resolved. The chain's CDR3 is CATSSQENTEAFF. The CDR3 DNA is TGTGCCACCAGCAGTCAAGAGAACACTGAAGCTTTCTTT.